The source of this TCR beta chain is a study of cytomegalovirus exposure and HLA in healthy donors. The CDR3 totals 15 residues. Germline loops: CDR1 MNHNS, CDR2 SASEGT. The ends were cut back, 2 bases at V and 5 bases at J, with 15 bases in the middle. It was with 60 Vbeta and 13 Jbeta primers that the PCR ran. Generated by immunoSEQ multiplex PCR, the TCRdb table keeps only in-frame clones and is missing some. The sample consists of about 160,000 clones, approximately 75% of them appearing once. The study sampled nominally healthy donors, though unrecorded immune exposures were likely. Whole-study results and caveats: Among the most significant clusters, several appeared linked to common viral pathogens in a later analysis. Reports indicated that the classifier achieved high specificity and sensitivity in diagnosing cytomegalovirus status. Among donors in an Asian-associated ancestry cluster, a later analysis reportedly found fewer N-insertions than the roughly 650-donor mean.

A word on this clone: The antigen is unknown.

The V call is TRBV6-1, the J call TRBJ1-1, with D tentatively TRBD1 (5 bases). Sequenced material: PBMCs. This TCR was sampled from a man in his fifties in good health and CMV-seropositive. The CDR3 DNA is TGTGCCAGCAGTGAAACAGGAGCTTTGGGTACTGAAGCTTTCTTT. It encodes CASSETGALGTEAFF.